One and the same sample provided the 22 T cell receptor beta chains below, sequenced in a study of circulating tumor DNA in untreated peripheral T-cell lymphoma. The assay was immunoSEQ multiplex PCR, and TCRdb's table has in-frame clones only and misses some. This sample has about 8,900 clones, with 70% to 85% found just once. Sequencing used tumor tissue. All receptors derive from a human donor with peripheral T-cell lymphoma.

This chain uses TRBV29-1 with TRBJ1-1; D gene uncertain. CDR3 size: 13 residues. Trimming pared 0 bases from V and 5 bases from J, leaving 10 bases between. Germline CDR1 and CDR2: SQVTM and ANQGSEA. CDR3: CSVEDYKSTEAFF. For the CDR3, the DNA is TGCAGCGTTGAAGATTATAAATCGACTGAAGCTTTCTTT.

V gene TRBV11-3 combines with J gene TRBJ2-7; 12 positions match TRBD1. This CDR3 spans 15 amino acids. The ends lost 5 bases at V and 7 bases at J; junction bases unmatched: 9. From germline, CDR1 is SGHNT and CDR2 YENEEA. CDR3 amino acids: CASSKGRDRGREQYF. The CDR3 DNA reads TGTGCCAGCAGCAAAGGCCGGGACAGGGGGCGGGAGCAGTACTTC. Filled out from reference TRBV11-3 and TRBJ2-7, the complete variable domain reads EAGVVQSPRYKIIEKKQPVAFWCNPISGHNTLYWYLQNLGQGPELLIRYENEEAVDDSQLPKDRFSAERLKGVDSTLKIQPAELGDSAVYLCASSKGRDRGREQYFGPGTRLTVT.

The chain combines TRBV10-2 with TRBJ1-1, with a tentative D call TRBD1 (5 bases). Looked up from germline, CDR1 is WSHSY and CDR2 is SAAADI. This CDR3 has 14 amino acids. Between the trimmed V and J ends, which lost 6 bases and 3 bases, there was a span of 14 bases. The CDR3 DNA reads as TGCGCCAGCAGCGTTGGGACCACGCACACTGAAGCTTTCTTT. Protein sequence: CASSVGTTHTEAFF.

This chain uses TRBV1 with TRBJ1-2; TRBD1 is the table's D call and was not checked against the DNA. TRBV1 constitutes a pseudogene. The length of the CDR3 is 14 residues. In nucleotides, the CDR3 is TGCGCCAGCAGCGAGAAACAGGGGAACTATGGCTACACCTTC. It encodes CASSEKQGNYGYTF.

The V gene is TRBV11-3, the J gene TRBJ1-6, with D possibly being TRBD1 (5 bases). Germline lookup yields CDR1 SGHNT and CDR2 YENEEA. V lost 3 bases and J 0 bases, leaving 9 bases between the germline ends. The CDR3 loop spans 16 amino acids. CDR3 in amino acids: CASSLGRTSYNSPLHF. The CDR3 region has the DNA TGTGCCAGCAGCTTGGGACGGACCTCCTATAATTCACCCCTCCACTTT.

V and J are TRBV11-3 and TRBJ1-4; possibly TRBD1 for D (6 bases). The germline V and J ends were trimmed by 5 bases and 12 bases, with 19 bases remaining between them. Germline V gene sequence: CDR1 SGHNT, CDR2 YENEEA. The CDR3 length is 14 residues. DNA of the CDR3: TGTGCCAGCAGCCACTATACAGGGAATGGGGAACTGTTTTTT. Translating it yields CASSHYTGNGELFF.

As to this clone: The junction shows a germline mismatch at one end, possibly a read error. The chain carries TRBV30 and TRBJ2-7; 8 nucleotides align to TRBD1. CDR1 is GTSNPN and CDR2 is SVGIG in the germline V gene (reference sequence). The CDR3 has 11 amino acids. The CDR3 reads CAWRRQGNGRF. CDR3 DNA: TGTGCCTGGAGGAGACAGGGGAACGGGCGCTTC.

This rearrangement joins TRBV7-5 to TRBJ1-2; TRBD1 reflects the table's D call only, with no check against the DNA. TRBV7-5 is termed a pseudogene. The CDR3 is 15 residues long. The DNA of the CDR3 is TGTGCCAGCAGCTTAGCGCCTAGGGGCCGATATGGCTACACCTTC. Translated, it gives CASSLAPRGRYGYTF.

The chain uses TRBV29-1 and TRBJ1-1, with D perhaps matching TRBD1 (5 bases). Germline values: CDR1 SQVTM, CDR2 ANQGSEA. This CDR3 spans 15 amino acids. Trimming removed 6 bases from V and 8 bases from J, with 25 bases in between. CDR3 loop: CSVEPSRDPPGEAFF. Written as DNA, the CDR3 is TGCAGCGTCGAACCCTCCAGGGACCCGCCGGGGGAAGCTTTCTTT.

The chain recombines TRBV19 with TRBJ1-3, with a possible D match to TRBD1 (5 bases). Germline V gene data show CDR1 as LNHDA and CDR2 as SQIVND (reference sequence). Trimming stripped 11 bases from V and 4 bases from J, with 9 bases between. CDR3 length equals 11 residues. CDR3 nucleotide sequence: TGTGCCTCGACAGTAGGAAACACCATATATTTT. Amino acid sequence: CASTVGNTIYF. The complete variable domain, with remaining parts taken from reference TRBV19 and TRBJ1-3, reads DGGITQSPKYLFRKEGQNVTLSCEQNLNHDAMYWYRQDPGQGLRLIYYSQIVNDFQKGDIAEGYSVSREKKESFPLTVTSAQKNPTAFYLCASTVGNTIYFGEGSWLTVV.

The CDR3 here is CASSSSGGTYNEQFF. The CDR3 DNA sequence: TGTGCCAGTAGTAGTAGCGGGGGGACGTACAATGAGCAGTTCTTC. The chain uses TRBV19 and TRBJ2-1; 10 nucleotides line up with TRBD2. CDR3 size: 15 residues. V dropped 4 bases and J dropped 4; count of bases not matched to a gene: 4. Germline V CDR1 and CDR2: LNHDA, SQIVND (reference sequence).

This chain joins TRBV6-8 and TRBJ1-1; 8 nucleotides line up with TRBD1. V lost 6 bases and J lost 4; bases outside the gene matches: 10. Germline-derived CDR1 and CDR2 are MNHGY and SAAAGT. The CDR3 has 15 amino acids. The DNA for the CDR3 is TGTGCCAGCAGGCTTCAGGGGGCGTTGGGCACTGAAGCTTTCTTT. Translating it yields CASRLQGALGTEAFF.

This clone was counted between two and nine times. At one end the junction does not follow the germline gene, possibly because of a read error. The CDR3: CASSDSGGQTDTQYF. The CDR3 nucleotides read TGTGCCAGCAGTGACTCGGGGGGGCAGACAGATACGCAGTATTTT. This chain connects TRBV6-8 to TRBJ2-3; 8 bases align to TRBD2. Germline lookup yields CDR1 MNHGY and CDR2 SAAAGT. CDR3 length: 15 amino acids.

This sequence joins TRBV6-8 and TRBJ2-7; no clear D gene. The CDR3 spans 14 residues. Trimming cost V 7 bases and J 0 bases, with 13 bases left between them. Germline V CDR1 and CDR2: MNHGY, SAAAGT. This CDR3 reads CASTPIHSSYEQYF. As DNA, the CDR3 is TGTGCCAGCACCCCGATTCACAGCTCCTACGAGCAGTACTTC.

This chain uses TRBV11-3 with TRBJ1-1, with D perhaps matching TRBD1 (5 bases). This CDR3 is built from 16 residues. Germline loops: CDR1 SGHNT, CDR2 YENEEA. Trimming took 6 bases from V and 1 from J, leaving 18 bases between them. The CDR3 region is CASRPGGHLPNTEAFF. For the CDR3, the DNA is TGTGCCAGCAGACCCGGCGGACACCTCCCGAACACTGAAGCTTTCTTT.

The gene calls are TRBV5-1 and TRBJ1-2, with D unclear. CDR1 is SGHRS, CDR2 YFSETQ, per germline. The CDR3 loop spans 14 amino acids. V shed 5 bases and J shed 0 bases, with 11 bases lying between them. The CDR3 coding sequence is TGCGCCAGCAGTCTTCAGGCTACTAACTATGGCTACACCTTC. As protein: CASSLQATNYGYTF.

This clone appeared a single time. The V gene is TRBV10-3, the J gene TRBJ1-6; D not certain. The CDR3 has 14 residues. Trimming removed 2 bases from V and 7 bases from J, with 9 bases in between. CDR1 is ENHRY, CDR2 SYGVKD, per germline. The CDR3 region has the DNA TGTGCCATCAGTGAGGCGTCGACGAATTCACCCCTCCACTTT. It translates to CAISEASTNSPLHF.

The rearrangement links TRBV15 to TRBJ2-6; a weak D match, TRBD1 (6 bases). The CDR3 covers 19 residues. Germline lookup yields CDR1 LNHNV and CDR2 YYDKDF (reference sequence). The germline V and J ends were trimmed by 3 bases and 0 bases, with 18 bases remaining between them. The chain's CDR3 is CATSSTSDSHDSGANVLTF. CDR3 DNA: TGTGCCACCAGCAGTACCTCGGACAGCCACGACTCTGGGGCCAACGTCCTGACTTTC.

This sequence joins TRBV6-8 and TRBJ2-7; D might be TRBD1 (6 bases). The CDR3 covers 13 residues. Trimming pared 5 bases from V and 3 bases from J, leaving 11 bases between. Germline CDR1 MNHGY, CDR2 SAAAGT. The CDR3 nucleotides are TGTGCCAGCAGTCCCTCGGACAGCTACGAGCAGTACTTC. Translated: CASSPSDSYEQYF.

The genes are TRBV10-2 and TRBJ1-2; 8 bases fit TRBD1. With 3 bases clipped from V and 0 bases from J, the junction kept 9 bases outside the gene matches. From germline, CDR1 is WSHSY and CDR2 SAAADI. The CDR3 has 17 amino acids. The CDR3 here is CASSEIWTGKPNYGYTF. CDR3 bases: TGCGCCAGCAGTGAAATCTGGACAGGGAAACCTAACTATGGCTACACCTTC.

V usage is TRBV6-8 and J usage is TRBJ2-7; 7 bases line up with TRBD1. Germline assignment: CDR1 MNHGY and CDR2 SAAAGT. This CDR3 is 16 amino acids long. J gave up 9 bases and V 1 base, and 15 bases lay outside the gene matches. DNA of the CDR3: TGTGCCAGCAGTTACTTAAGGGACAGAGGGGAAAAATGGCAGTACTTC. Encoded protein: CASSYLRDRGEKWQYF.

About this clone: The junction shows a germline mismatch at one end, possibly a read error. The rearrangement links TRBV19 to TRBJ1-4; D gene uncertain. The CDR3 contains 13 residues. From germline, CDR1 is LNHDA and CDR2 SQIVND (reference sequence). The CDR3 protein is CASSFGREEKLFF. CDR3 bases: TGTGCCAGTAGCTTCGGACGGGAAGAAAAACTATTTTTT.